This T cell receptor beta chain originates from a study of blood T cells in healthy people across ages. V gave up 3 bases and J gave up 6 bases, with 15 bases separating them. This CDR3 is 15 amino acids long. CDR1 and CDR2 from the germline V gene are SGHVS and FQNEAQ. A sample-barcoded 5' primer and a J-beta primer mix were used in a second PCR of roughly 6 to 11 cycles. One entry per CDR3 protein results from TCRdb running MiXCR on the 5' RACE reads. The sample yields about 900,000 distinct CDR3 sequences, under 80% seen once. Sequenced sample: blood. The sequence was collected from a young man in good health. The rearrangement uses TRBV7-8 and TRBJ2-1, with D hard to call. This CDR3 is CASSLAAPYSNEQFF. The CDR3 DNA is TGTGCCAGCAGCTTGGCCGCCCCGTACAGCAATGAGCAGTTCTTC.